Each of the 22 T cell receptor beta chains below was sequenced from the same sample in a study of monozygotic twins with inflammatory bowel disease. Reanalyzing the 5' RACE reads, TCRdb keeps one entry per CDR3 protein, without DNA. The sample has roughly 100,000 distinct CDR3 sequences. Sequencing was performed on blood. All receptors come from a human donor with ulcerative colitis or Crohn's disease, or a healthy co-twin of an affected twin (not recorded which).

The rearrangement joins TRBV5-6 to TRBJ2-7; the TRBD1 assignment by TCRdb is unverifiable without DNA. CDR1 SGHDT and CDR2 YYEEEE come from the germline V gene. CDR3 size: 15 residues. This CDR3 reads CASSNTRDRGHEQYF. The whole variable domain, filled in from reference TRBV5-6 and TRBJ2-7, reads DAGVTQSPTHLIKTRGQQVTLRCSPKSGHDTVSWYQQALGQGPQFIFQYYEEEERQRGNFPDRFSGHQFPNYSSELNVNALLLGDSALYLCASSNTRDRGHEQYFGPGTRLTVT.

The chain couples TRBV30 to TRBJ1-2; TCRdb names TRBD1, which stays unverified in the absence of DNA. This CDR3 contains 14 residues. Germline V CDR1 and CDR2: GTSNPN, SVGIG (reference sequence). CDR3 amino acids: CAWRFPGQGNGYTF.

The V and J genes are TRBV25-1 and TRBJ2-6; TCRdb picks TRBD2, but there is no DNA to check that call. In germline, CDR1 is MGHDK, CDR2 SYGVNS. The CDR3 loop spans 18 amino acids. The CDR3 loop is CASSDVAGTRSGANVLTF.

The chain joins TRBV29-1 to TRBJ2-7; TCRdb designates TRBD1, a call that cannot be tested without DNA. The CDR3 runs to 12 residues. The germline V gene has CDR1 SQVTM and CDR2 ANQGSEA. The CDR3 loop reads CSVDLTGHEQYF.

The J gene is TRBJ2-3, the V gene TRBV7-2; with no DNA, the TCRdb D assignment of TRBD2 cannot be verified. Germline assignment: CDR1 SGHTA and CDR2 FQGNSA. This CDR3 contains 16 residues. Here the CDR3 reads CASSLVGAHSTDTQYF.

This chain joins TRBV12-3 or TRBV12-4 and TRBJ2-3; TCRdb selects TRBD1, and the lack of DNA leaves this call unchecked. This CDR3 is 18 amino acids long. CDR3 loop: CASSRGQGGVIYTDTQYF.

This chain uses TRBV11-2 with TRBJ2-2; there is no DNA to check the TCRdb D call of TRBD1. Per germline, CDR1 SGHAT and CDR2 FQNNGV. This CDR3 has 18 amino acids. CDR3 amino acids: CASSSLRGRVMNTGELFF.

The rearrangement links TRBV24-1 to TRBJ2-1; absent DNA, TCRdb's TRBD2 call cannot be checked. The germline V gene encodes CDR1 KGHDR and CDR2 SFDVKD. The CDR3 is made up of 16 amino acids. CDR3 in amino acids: CATSERMGLAGGEQFF.

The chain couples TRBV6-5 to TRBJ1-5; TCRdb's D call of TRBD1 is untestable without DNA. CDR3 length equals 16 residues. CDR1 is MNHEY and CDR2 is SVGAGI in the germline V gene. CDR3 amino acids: CASSYGEGRSNQPQHF.

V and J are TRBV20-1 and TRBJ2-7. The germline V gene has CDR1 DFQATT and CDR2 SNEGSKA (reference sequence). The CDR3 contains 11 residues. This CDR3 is CSESLTYEQYF.

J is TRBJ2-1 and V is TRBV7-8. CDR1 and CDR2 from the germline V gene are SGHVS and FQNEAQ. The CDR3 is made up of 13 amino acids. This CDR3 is CASSLAYYNEQFF.

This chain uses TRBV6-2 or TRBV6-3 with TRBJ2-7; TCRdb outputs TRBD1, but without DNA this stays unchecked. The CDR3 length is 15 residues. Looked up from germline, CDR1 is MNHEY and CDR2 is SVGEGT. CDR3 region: CASSDQTGRLYEQYF.

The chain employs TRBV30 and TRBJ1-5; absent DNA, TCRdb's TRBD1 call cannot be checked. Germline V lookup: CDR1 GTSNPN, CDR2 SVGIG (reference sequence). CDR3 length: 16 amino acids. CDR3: CAWSAPGRLSNQPQHF.

CDR3 sequence reads: CASSHWAGATADTQYF. The V call is TRBV5-1, the J call TRBJ2-3; as DNA is missing, the TRBD2 call by TCRdb cannot be tested. CDR3 size: 16 residues. Germline CDR1 SGHRS, CDR2 YFSETQ.

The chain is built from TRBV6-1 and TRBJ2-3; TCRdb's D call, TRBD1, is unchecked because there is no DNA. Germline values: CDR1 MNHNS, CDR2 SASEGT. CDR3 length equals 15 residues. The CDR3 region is CASSGPQGGTDTQYF.

The CDR3 reads CASRSGTGPYEQYF. This chain links TRBV27 with TRBJ2-7; TCRdb proposes TRBD1, but this gene call is untestable without DNA. The germline V gene encodes CDR1 MNHEY and CDR2 SMNVEV (reference sequence). The CDR3 consists of 14 residues.

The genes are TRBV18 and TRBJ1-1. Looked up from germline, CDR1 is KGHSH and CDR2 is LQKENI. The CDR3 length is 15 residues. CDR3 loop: CASSPDRVSGTEAFF.

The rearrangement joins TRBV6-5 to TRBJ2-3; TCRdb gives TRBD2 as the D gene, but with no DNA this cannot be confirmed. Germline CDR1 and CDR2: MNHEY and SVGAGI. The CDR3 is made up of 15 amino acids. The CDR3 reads CASSYRAGGPDTQYF.

CDR3 protein: CASSERTFPPYEQYF. The V call is TRBV25-1, the J call TRBJ2-7; TCRdb's D call of TRBD2 is untestable without DNA. The CDR3 loop spans 15 amino acids. Germline V lookup: CDR1 MGHDK, CDR2 SYGVNS.

Here the CDR3 reads CASSLVAPTRGTGELFF. The chain carries TRBV7-2 and TRBJ2-2; TCRdb designates TRBD1, a call that cannot be tested without DNA. Per the germline V gene, CDR1 is SGHTA and CDR2 is FQGNSA. This CDR3 comprises 17 residues.

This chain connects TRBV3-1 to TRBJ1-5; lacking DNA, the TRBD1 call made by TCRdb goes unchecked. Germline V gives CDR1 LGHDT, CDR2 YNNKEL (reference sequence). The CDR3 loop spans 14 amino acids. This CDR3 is CASSHTGSGQPQHF.

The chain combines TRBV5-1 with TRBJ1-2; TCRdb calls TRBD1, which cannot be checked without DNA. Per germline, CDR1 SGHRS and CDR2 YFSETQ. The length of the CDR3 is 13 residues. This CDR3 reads CASSKTGIGGYTF.